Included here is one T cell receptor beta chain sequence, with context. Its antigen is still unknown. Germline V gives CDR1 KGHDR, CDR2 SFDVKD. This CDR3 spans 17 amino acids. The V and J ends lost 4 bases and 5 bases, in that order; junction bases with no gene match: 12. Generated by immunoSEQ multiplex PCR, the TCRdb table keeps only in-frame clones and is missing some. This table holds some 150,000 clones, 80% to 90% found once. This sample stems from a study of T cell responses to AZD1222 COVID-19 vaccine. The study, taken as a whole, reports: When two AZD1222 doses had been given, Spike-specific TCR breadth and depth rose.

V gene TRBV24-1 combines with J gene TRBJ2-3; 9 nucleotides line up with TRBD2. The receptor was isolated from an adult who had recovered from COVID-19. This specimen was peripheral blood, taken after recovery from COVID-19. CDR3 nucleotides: TGTGCCACCAGTGACGCTCGGGTAGCGGGAGCGCAAGATACGCAGTATTTT. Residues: CATSDARVAGAQDTQYF.